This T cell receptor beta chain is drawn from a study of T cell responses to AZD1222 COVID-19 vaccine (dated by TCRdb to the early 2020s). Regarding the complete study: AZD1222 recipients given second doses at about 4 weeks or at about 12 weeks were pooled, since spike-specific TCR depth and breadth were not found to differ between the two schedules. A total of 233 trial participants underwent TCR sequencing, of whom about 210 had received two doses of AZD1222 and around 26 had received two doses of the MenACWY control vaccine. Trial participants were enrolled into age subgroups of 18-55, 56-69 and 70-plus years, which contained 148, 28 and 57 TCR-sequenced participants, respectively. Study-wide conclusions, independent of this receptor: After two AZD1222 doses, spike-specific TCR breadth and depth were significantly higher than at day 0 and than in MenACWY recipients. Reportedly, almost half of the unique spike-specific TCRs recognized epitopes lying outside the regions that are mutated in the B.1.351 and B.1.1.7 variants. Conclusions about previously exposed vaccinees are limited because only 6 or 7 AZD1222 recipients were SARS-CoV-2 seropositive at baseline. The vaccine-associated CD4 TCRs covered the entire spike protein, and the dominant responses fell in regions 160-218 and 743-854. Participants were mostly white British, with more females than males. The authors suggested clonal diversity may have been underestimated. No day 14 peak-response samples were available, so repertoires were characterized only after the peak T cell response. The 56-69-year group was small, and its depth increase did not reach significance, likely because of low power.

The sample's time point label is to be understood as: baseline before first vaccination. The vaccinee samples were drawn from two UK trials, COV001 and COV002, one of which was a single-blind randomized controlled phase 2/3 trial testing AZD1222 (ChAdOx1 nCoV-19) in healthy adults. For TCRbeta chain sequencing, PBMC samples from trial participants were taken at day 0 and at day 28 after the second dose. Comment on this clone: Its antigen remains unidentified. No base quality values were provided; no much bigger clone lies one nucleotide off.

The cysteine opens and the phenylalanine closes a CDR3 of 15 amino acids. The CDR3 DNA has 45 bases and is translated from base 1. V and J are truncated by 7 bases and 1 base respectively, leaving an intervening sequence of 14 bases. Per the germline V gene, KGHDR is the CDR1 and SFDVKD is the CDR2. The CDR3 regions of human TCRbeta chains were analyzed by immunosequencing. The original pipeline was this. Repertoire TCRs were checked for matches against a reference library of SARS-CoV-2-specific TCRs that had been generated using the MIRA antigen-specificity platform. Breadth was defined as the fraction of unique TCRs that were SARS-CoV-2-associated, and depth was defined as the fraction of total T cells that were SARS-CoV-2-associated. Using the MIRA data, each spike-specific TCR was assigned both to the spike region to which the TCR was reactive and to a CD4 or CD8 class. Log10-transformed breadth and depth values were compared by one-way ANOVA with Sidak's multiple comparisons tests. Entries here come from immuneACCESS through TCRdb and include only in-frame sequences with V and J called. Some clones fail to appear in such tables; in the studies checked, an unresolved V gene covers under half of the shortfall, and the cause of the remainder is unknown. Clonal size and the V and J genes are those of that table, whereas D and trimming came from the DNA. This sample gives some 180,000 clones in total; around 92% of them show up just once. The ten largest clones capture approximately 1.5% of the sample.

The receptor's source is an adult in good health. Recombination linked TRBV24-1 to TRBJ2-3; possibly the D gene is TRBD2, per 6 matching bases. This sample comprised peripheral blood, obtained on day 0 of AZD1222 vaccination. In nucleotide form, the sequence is TGTGCCACCAGAGAAGGGCGGGGTGGCACAGATACGCAGTATTTT. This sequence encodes CATREGRGGTDTQYF.